These T cell receptor beta chains were read from a single sample in a study of breast tumors, draining lymph nodes, adjacent tissues. MiXCR was run by TCRdb on the multiplex PCR reads, yielding one entry per CDR3 protein. The sample holds about 230,000 distinct CDR3 sequences, roughly 32% seen once. Input material: axillary lymph node tissue. These receptors were taken from a female donor with breast cancer. Some clones in this sample may be carry-over from other donors' samples. CDR3s include the opening cysteine and the closing phenylalanine or tryptophan. Fields, in order: clone size, V gene, J gene, CDR3 protein. Size values are once, few and many counts, or a class for expanded clones, and some rows have none.

clone_size: many
v_call: TRBV11-2
j_call: TRBJ1-5
cdr3_aa: CASSSSPGTVPPNQPQHF

clone_size: many
v_call: TRBV19
j_call: TRBJ1-3
cdr3_aa: CASKGYRNTIYF

clone_size: many
v_call: TRBV6-5
j_call: TRBJ2-7
cdr3_aa: CASNVYPPTSTYEQYF

clone_size: many
v_call: TRBV29-1
j_call: TRBJ2-5
cdr3_aa: CSVDGGRAHETQYF

clone_size: -
v_call: TRBV12-3/TRBV12-4
j_call: TRBJ2-3
cdr3_aa: CASSGGLAGRADTQYF

clone_size: many
v_call: TRBV6-5
j_call: TRBJ2-7
cdr3_aa: CASSHSSPSRGSGSYEQYF

clone_size: many
v_call: TRBV5-1
j_call: TRBJ2-7
cdr3_aa: CASRLAPKGYEQYF

clone_size: many
v_call: TRBV20-1
j_call: TRBJ2-1
cdr3_aa: CSASGTSYNEQFF

clone_size: -
v_call: TRBV3-1
j_call: TRBJ1-1
cdr3_aa: CASSLRGRGAFF

clone_size: many
v_call: TRBV7-2
j_call: TRBJ2-3
cdr3_aa: CASSVRDITDTQYF

clone_size: many
v_call: TRBV3-1
j_call: TRBJ2-7
cdr3_aa: CASSLGASGSYEQYF

clone_size: many
v_call: TRBV4-1
j_call: TRBJ1-2
cdr3_aa: CASSQDPGGYYGYTF

clone_size: -
v_call: TRBV29-1
j_call: TRBJ2-6
cdr3_aa: CSVEAAGLCSGANVLTF

clone_size: -
v_call: TRBV12-3/TRBV12-4
j_call: TRBJ2-5
cdr3_aa: CASTSRTSVNTQETQYF

clone_size: many
v_call: TRBV5-5
j_call: TRBJ2-1
cdr3_aa: CASSSRGLDYNEQFF

clone_size: few
v_call: TRBV7-2
j_call: TRBJ2-4
cdr3_aa: CASSLGAGVKNIQHF

clone_size: -
v_call: TRBV10-1
j_call: TRBJ2-7
cdr3_aa: CANPGQRAPQLAF